This T cell receptor beta chain came from a study of OX40 agonist ivuxolimab in advanced cancers. The germline gives CDR1 MNHNY, CDR2 SVGAGI (reference sequence). CDR3 size: 14 residues. The V segment lost 6 bases and the J segment 0 bases; nucleotides outside the gene matches: 4. Method: immunoSEQ multiplex PCR; TCRdb's copy keeps in-frame clones and lacks some. The table lists more than 85,000 clones, around nine tenths of them singletons, with roughly 0.33% in the top ten. Sequenced here: CD4+ or CD8+ T cells sorted from blood, sampled in a trial of the OX40 agonist ivuxolimab. This sequence joins TRBV6-6 and TRBJ2-7; 8 bases align to TRBD1. The sequence came from an adult with an advanced solid tumor such as melanoma, head and neck, liver or kidney cancer. CDR3 nucleotides: TGTGCCAGCAGGCTCGGACAGGGCTCCTACGAGCAGTACTTC. Translating it yields CASRLGQGSYEQYF.